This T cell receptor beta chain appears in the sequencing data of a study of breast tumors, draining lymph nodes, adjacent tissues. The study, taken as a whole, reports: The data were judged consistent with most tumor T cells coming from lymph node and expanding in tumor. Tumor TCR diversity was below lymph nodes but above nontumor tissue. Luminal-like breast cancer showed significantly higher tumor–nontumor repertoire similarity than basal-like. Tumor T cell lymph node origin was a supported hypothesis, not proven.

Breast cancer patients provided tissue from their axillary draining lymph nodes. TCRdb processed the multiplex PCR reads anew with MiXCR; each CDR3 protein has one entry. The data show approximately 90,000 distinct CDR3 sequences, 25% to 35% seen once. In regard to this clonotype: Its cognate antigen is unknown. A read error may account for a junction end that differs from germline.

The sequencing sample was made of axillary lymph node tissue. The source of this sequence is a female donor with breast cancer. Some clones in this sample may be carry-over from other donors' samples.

The CDR3 is CAGSIGVGGSNYGYTF. The CDR3 DNA follows: TGTGCCGGCAGCATAGGTGTCGGGGGGTCTAACTATGGCTACACCTTC. This chain links TRBV7-9 with TRBJ1-2, with D possibly being TRBD1 (5 bases). CDR3 size: 16 residues. The V gene's germline CDR1 is SEHNR and CDR2 FQNEAQ (reference sequence).